These 13 T cell receptor beta chains were all obtained from the same sample, sequenced in a study of T cells in Graves' hyperthyroidism and ophthalmopathy (dated by TCRdb to 2018 to 2020). The library was built by means of multiplex PCR. This sample was sequenced with an Illumina HiSeq 2000. The TCR beta CDR3 regions were amplified from RNA transcripts. A first-round RT-PCR of the TCR CDR3 used the HTBI primer set with the Qiagen OneStep RT-PCR kit. TCRdb reanalyzed the raw reads on its own, using fastp at Q25 for trimming and MiXCR for clone calling, and kept in-frame beta chains. Each CDR3 protein appears once, grouped with its most common genes and DNA. The table for this sample lists more than 500,000 distinct CDR3 sequences; 14% of them were counted only once. The ten biggest clones cover approximately 15% of the sample. Material: blood. Source of these receptors: a woman aged 40 to 55 with Graves' hyperthyroidism.

As for this clonotype: The junction shows a germline mismatch at one end, possibly a read error. The genes are TRBV19 and TRBJ2-1; tentatively, D is TRBD2 (6 bases). The CDR3 sequence is 19 residues long. Germline assignment: CDR1 LNHDA and CDR2 SQIVND (reference sequence). The CDR3 here is CASSINGGDLFGSFNVQFF. CDR3 in DNA: TGTGCCAGTAGTATAAATGGAGGGGATCTGTTTGGCTCTTTCAATGTGCAGTTCTTC.

With regard to this clonotype: This sequence may be a read error, since a much larger clone differs from it by one base. The chain combines TRBV28 with TRBJ2-1; 11 positions match TRBD2. The CDR3 is 15 residues long. Germline V gene data show CDR1 as MDHEN and CDR2 as SYDVKM. CDR3 sequence: CASSPKLAGANERFF. The CDR3 DNA sequence: TGTGCCAGCAGCCCCAAACTAGCGGGAGCGAATGAGCGGTTCTTC.

The chain combines TRBV5-1 with TRBJ1-3; 9 nucleotides match TRBD1. Germline V gene lookup returns CDR1 SGHRS and CDR2 YFSETQ. The CDR3 spans 17 residues. Trimming removed 4 bases from V and 0 bases from J; junction bases left unmatched: 8. The CDR3 sequence: CASSAGQGPISGNTIYF. Written as DNA, the CDR3 is TGCGCCAGCAGCGCGGGACAGGGCCCCATCTCTGGAAACACCATATATTTT.

The chain is built from TRBV5-1 and TRBJ2-1; 10 positions agree with TRBD1. The CDR3 contains 16 residues. The trim removed 3 bases at V and 6 bases at J, leaving 9 bases unmatched. Germline loops: CDR1 SGHRS, CDR2 YFSETQ. CDR3 coding DNA: TGCGCCAGCAGCTCAATGACAGGGGGCCCCTTCAATGAGCAGTTCTTC. Amino acid sequence: CASSSMTGGPFNEQFF.

For the CDR3, the DNA is TGTGCCAGCAGTTTACAAGAGTATGGCTACACCTTC. Amino acids: CASSLQEYGYTF. This chain joins TRBV28 and TRBJ1-2; D is unresolved. Germline V gene sequence: CDR1 MDHEN, CDR2 SYDVKM. The CDR3 has 12 amino acids. The germline V and J ends were trimmed by 2 bases and 5 bases, with 6 bases remaining between them.

In this sample, this clonotype turned up a few times. This rearrangement joins TRBV5-6 to TRBJ2-7, with 7 bases lining up with TRBD1. The germline CDR1 and CDR2 sequences are SGHDT and YYEEEE. J gave up 5 bases and V 4 bases, and 12 bases lay outside the gene matches. The CDR3 consists of 15 residues. The CDR3 protein is CASSVYQGDKDEQYF. The CDR3 DNA sequence: TGTGCCAGCAGCGTCTACCAGGGGGACAAGGACGAGCAGTACTTC. The complete variable domain, with remaining parts taken from reference TRBV5-6 and TRBJ2-7, reads DAGVTQSPTHLIKTRGQQVTLRCSPKSGHDTVSWYQQALGQGPQFIFQYYEEEERQRGNFPDRFSGHQFPNYSSELNVNALLLGDSALYLCASSVYQGDKDEQYFGPGTRLTVT.

This clonotype has a count of ten or more. This chain connects TRBV7-2 to TRBJ1-3; TRBD1 agrees at 8 bases. The V and J ends lost 3 bases and 2 bases, in that order; junction bases with no gene match: 3. Germline V lookup: CDR1 SGHTA, CDR2 FQGNSA. The CDR3 loop spans 15 amino acids. CDR3 DNA: TGTGCCAGCAGCTTTGGACAGGGAGCTGGAAACACCATATATTTT. Translation gives CASSFGQGAGNTIYF.

This clonotype was counted ten times or more. The chain links TRBV10-1 to TRBJ2-7; D is perhaps TRBD2 (5 bases). V lost 3 bases and J lost 6, with 12 bases in between. This CDR3 is 13 amino acids long. Germline V gene lookup returns CDR1 WNHNN and CDR2 SYGVQD (reference sequence). CDR3 amino acids: CASSDGRVGEQYF. Here the CDR3 DNA reads TGCGCCAGCAGTGACGGGCGGGTTGGCGAGCAGTACTTC.

This clonotype has a handful of counts. V is TRBV10-3 and J is TRBJ2-3; D is perhaps TRBD2 (5 bases). Germline lookup yields CDR1 ENHRY and CDR2 SYGVKD. The CDR3 contains 15 residues. V was pared by 6 bases and J by 0 bases, with 13 bases between. CDR3 nucleotides: TGTGCCATCAGGGTTTCGGCGGGTAGCACAGATACGCAGTATTTT. This translates into CAIRVSAGSTDTQYF.

This chain joins TRBV5-1 and TRBJ2-7, with D tentatively TRBD2 (6 bases). Germline V gene lookup returns CDR1 SGHRS and CDR2 YFSETQ. V gave up 1 base and J gave up 5 bases, with 13 bases separating them. The CDR3 length is 14 residues. The CDR3 loop reads CASSLSPSGDEQYF. The CDR3 nucleotides are TGCGCCAGCAGCTTGTCCCCGTCGGGGGACGAGCAGTACTTC.

The chain carries TRBV10-3 and TRBJ2-7; tentative D call: TRBD2 (5 bases). This CDR3 spans 17 amino acids. Germline CDR1 reads ENHRY; CDR2 reads SYGVKD. Trimming took 2 bases from V and 3 from J, leaving 20 bases between them. CDR3 in amino acids: CAISEPQEGRGNYEQYF. CDR3 nucleotide sequence: TGTGCCATCAGTGAGCCTCAAGAAGGACGGGGAAACTACGAGCAGTACTTC.

This clonotype was seen a few times. This chain connects TRBV7-9 to TRBJ1-6, with unresolved D. Looked up from germline, CDR1 is SEHNR and CDR2 is FQNEAQ (reference sequence). The germline V and J ends were trimmed by 5 bases and 9 bases, with 14 bases remaining between them. The CDR3 has 14 residues. Written as DNA, the CDR3 is TGTGCCAGCAGCGGACCGACGGCCGGTTCACCCCTCCACTTT. Amino acid sequence: CASSGPTAGSPLHF.

This clonotype has a count of ten or more. The chain links TRBV5-1 to TRBJ2-3, with TRBD1 identical over 8 bases. Trimming removed 1 base from V and 1 base from J; junction bases left unmatched: 2. Germline V lookup: CDR1 SGHRS, CDR2 YFSETQ. The CDR3 length is 15 residues. The CDR3 DNA reads TGCGCCAGCAGCTTGAGGGGACAGGGCACAGATACGCAGTATTTT. As protein: CASSLRGQGTDTQYF.